The next 23 T cell receptor beta chains were all read from a single sample in a study of T cell changes during pregnancy in multiple sclerosis (dated by TCRdb to between 2017 and 2020). Receptor libraries were prepared by the immunoSEQ multiplex PCR assay. TCRdb obtained this table from immuneACCESS and retained in-frame rearrangements with V and J assigned. These tables miss some clones; where compared with another copy, unresolved V genes account for less than half of the shortfall, and the remainder is unexplained. The sample table shows about 38,000 clones, and around 92% are seen once. Around 8.8% of the sample is in the top ten clones. The specimen comprised CD8+ T cells from peripheral blood mononuclear cells, sampled in the third trimester of pregnancy. These receptor sequences come from a female donor with multiple sclerosis, enrolled in a pregnancy study.

V is TRBV6-1 and J is TRBJ1-2; 9 bases align to TRBD1. V lost 3 bases, J lost 0 bases, and 8 bases stayed unmatched. The germline gives CDR1 MNHNS, CDR2 SASEGT. The CDR3 contains 17 residues. The CDR3 region has the DNA TGTGCCAGCAGTGATCAGACAGGGGGAGAATCTAACTATGGCTACACCTTC. It specifies CASSDQTGGESNYGYTF.

The chain combines TRBV2 with TRBJ1-3; TRBD1 matches at 8 bases. This CDR3 is built from 14 residues. CDR1 and CDR2 (germline): SNHLY, FYNNEI. In nucleotides, the CDR3 is TGTGCAATTCAGGGGGCAATCAGTGGAAACACCATATATTTT. Translating gives CAIQGAISGNTIYF.

The chain has TRBV5-6 and TRBJ2-7, with D unclear. The CDR3 totals 14 residues. Trimming removed 2 bases at V and 2 bases at J, with 11 bases between. Germline V CDR1 and CDR2: SGHDT, YYEEEE. The CDR3, as DNA: TGTGCCAGCAGCTTAGGTGACAACCCCTACGAGCAGTACTTC. It is translated as CASSLGDNPYEQYF.

The rearrangement joins TRBV4-1 to TRBJ2-1; the D gene is possibly TRBD1 (6 bases). V was pared by 0 bases and J by 0 bases, with 9 bases between. CDR3 length: 16 amino acids. Germline CDR1 reads MGHRA; CDR2 reads YSYEKL. DNA for the CDR3: TGCGCCAGCAGCCAAGAGACAGGCCGCTCCTACAATGAGCAGTTCTTC. Its translation is CASSQETGRSYNEQFF.

This chain joins TRBV29-1 and TRBJ1-5; no clear D gene. V was cut by 0 bases and J by 1 base, with 4 bases left in between. Germline assignment: CDR1 SQVTM and CDR2 ANQGSEA. There are 13 residues in the CDR3. In DNA, the CDR3 is TGCAGCGTTGAAGAGGGCAGCAATCAGCCCCAGCATTTT. It yields the protein CSVEEGSNQPQHF.

This sequence joins TRBV15 and TRBJ2-2; 8 bases align to TRBD2. V trimming: 5 bases; J trimming: 7 bases; junction bases outside the gene matches: 6. The CDR3 has 14 amino acids. CDR1 is LNHNV and CDR2 is YYDKDF in the germline V gene (reference sequence). CDR3 loop: CATSGRGGIGELFF. The CDR3 coding sequence is TGTGCCACCAGCGGTCGGGGGGGAATCGGGGAGCTGTTTTTT.

The J gene is TRBJ1-1, the V gene TRBV5-6, with TRBD1 as a possible D gene (6 bases). Per the germline V gene, CDR1 is SGHDT and CDR2 is YYEEEE. CDR3 length: 13 residues. The V and J ends lost 4 bases and 3 bases respectively, with 10 bases between them. The DNA of the CDR3 is TGTGCCAGCAGCCCACAGGGAGACACTGAAGCTTTCTTT. Encoded protein: CASSPQGDTEAFF.

This clone was seen more than once but under ten times. The chain recombines TRBV5-4 with TRBJ1-1, with 9 bases identical to TRBD1. Germline CDR1 and CDR2: SGHNT and YYREEE (reference sequence). Trimming took 4 bases from V and 10 from J; bases not matched to a gene: 2. This CDR3 is built from 11 residues. This CDR3 reads CASSGTGLAFF. The CDR3 region has the DNA TGTGCCAGCAGCGGGACAGGGTTAGCTTTCTTT.

By share, this clone counts as medium-sized (0.01 to 0.1%). The CDR3 spells CSVDMWVAGRGYEQFF. For the CDR3, the DNA is TGCAGCGTTGACATGTGGGTAGCGGGGCGCGGCTATGAGCAGTTCTTC. The chain couples TRBV29-1 to TRBJ2-1, with TRBD2 matching 8 bases. CDR3 length equals 16 residues. Trimming took 3 bases from V and 8 from J; bases not matched to a gene: 15. CDR1 and CDR2 (germline): SQVTM, ANQGSEA.

The CDR3 DNA reads TGTGCCAGCAGCCTCTCGGGGGGAACTAATGAAAAACTGTTTTTT. Translating gives CASSLSGGTNEKLFF. The rearrangement links TRBV7-9 to TRBJ1-4, with a weak D call TRBD1 (5 bases). The CDR3 covers 15 residues. Germline CDR1 SEHNR, CDR2 FQNEAQ (reference sequence). V was pared by 5 bases and J by 1 base, with 11 bases between. Filled out from reference TRBV7-9 and TRBJ1-4, the complete variable domain reads DTGVSQNPRHKITKRGQNVTFRCDPISEHNRLYWYRQTLGQGPEFLTYFQNEAQLEKSRLLSDRFSAERPKGSFSTLEIQRTEQGDSAMYLCASSLSGGTNEKLFFGSGTQLSVL.

This clone has a single count. The chain is built from TRBV5-4 and TRBJ2-1; no clear D gene. Trimming stripped 1 base from V and 3 bases from J, with 11 bases between. CDR1 and CDR2 from the germline V gene are SGHNT and YYREEE (reference sequence). The CDR3 runs 15 residues. The CDR3 bases are TGTGCCAGCAGCTTGTCTGACGGGTACTACAATGAGCAGTTCTTC. Protein product: CASSLSDGYYNEQFF. The whole variable domain, remainder taken from reference TRBV5-4 and TRBJ2-1, is ETGVTQSPTHLIKTRGQQVTLRCSSQSGHNTVSWYQQALGQGPQFIFQYYREEENGRGNFPPRFSGLQFPNYSSELNVNALELDDSALYLCASSLSDGYYNEQFFGPGTRLTVL.

The gene calls are TRBV27 and TRBJ1-1; the D gene is possibly TRBD1 (6 bases). There are 14 residues in the CDR3. V dropped 2 bases and J dropped 4 bases, with 11 bases sitting between them. The germline V gene encodes CDR1 MNHEY and CDR2 SMNVEV (reference sequence). CDR3: CASSLGGSGTEAFF. CDR3 coding DNA: TGTGCCAGCAGTTTAGGGGGCTCGGGCACTGAAGCTTTCTTT.

The table lists this clone with a count of one. The genes are TRBV27 and TRBJ2-7, with D maybe TRBD2 (6 bases). The germline V gene encodes CDR1 MNHEY and CDR2 SMNVEV (reference sequence). Trimming left V 4 bases short and J 3 bases short, with 10 bases between. This CDR3 region has 13 residues. The CDR3 is CASSSSGLYEQYF. Here the CDR3 DNA reads TGTGCCAGCAGTTCGTCGGGACTCTACGAGCAGTACTTC.

This sequence joins TRBV7-2 and TRBJ2-7, with 10 bases lining up with TRBD2. J gave up 5 bases and V 3 bases, and 4 bases lay outside the gene matches. The CDR3 is made up of 14 amino acids. Germline loops: CDR1 SGHTA, CDR2 FQGNSA. CDR3 in DNA: TGTGCCAGCAGCTTCAGCGGGGGGGTCGACGAGCAGTACTTC. This translates into CASSFSGGVDEQYF. Drawing the rest from reference TRBV7-2 and TRBJ2-7, the complete variable domain is GAGVSQSPSNKVTEKGKDVELRCDPISGHTALYWYRQSLGQGLEFLIYFQGNSAPDKSGLPSDRFSAERTGGSVSTLTIQRTQQEDSAVYLCASSFSGGVDEQYFGPGTRLTVT.

This chain uses TRBV9 with TRBJ2-7; TRBD1 aligns across 9 bases. V was pared by 3 bases and J by 6 bases, with 7 bases of the junction left unmatched. This CDR3 contains 14 residues. Germline CDR1 SGDLS, CDR2 YYNGEE. CDR3 DNA sequence: TGTGCCAGCAGCGACAAGGACAGGGGCCTCGAGCAGTACTTC. Amino acid sequence: CASSDKDRGLEQYF.

This clone was observed once. The chain joins TRBV10-3 to TRBJ1-6; D is unclear. The CDR3 covers 12 residues. Trimming removed 2 bases at V and 9 bases at J, with 5 bases between. Germline CDR1 ENHRY, CDR2 SYGVKD. CDR3 sequence reads: CAISEEASPLHF. The CDR3 nucleotides are TGTGCCATCAGTGAGGAGGCTTCACCCCTCCACTTT.

The CDR3 nucleotides are TGCGCCAGCAGCCAAGCACAGGGGGCCACAGATACGCAGTATTTT. Its translation: CASSQAQGATDTQYF. The V call is TRBV4-1, the J call TRBJ2-3, with 9 bases that match TRBD1. CDR1 MGHRA and CDR2 YSYEKL come from the germline V gene. The V segment lost 1 base and the J segment 2 bases; nucleotides outside the gene matches: 1. The CDR3 totals 15 residues.

In its sample, this clone is medium-sized. The J gene is TRBJ1-2, the V gene TRBV25-1, with D possibly matching TRBD1 (6 bases). The CDR3 runs 14 residues. V dropped 9 bases and J dropped 4 bases, with 18 bases sitting between them. The V gene's germline CDR1 is MGHDK and CDR2 SYGVNS. The CDR3 here is CASSDRSALYGYTF. CDR3 DNA: TGTGCCAGTAGCGACAGGAGCGCTCTCTATGGCTACACCTTC.

The genes are TRBV6-5 and TRBJ2-1; 8 nucleotides agree with TRBD2. The CDR3 runs to 15 residues. Germline V gives CDR1 MNHEY, CDR2 SVGAGI. The V and J ends lost 6 bases and 7 bases, in that order; junction bases with no gene match: 11. The CDR3 bases are TGTGCCAGCAGAAGCGGGGGAAGCAACCGGAATGAGCAGTTCTTC. Translating it yields CASRSGGSNRNEQFF.

This sequence joins TRBV6-6 and TRBJ1-4, with D uncertain. Trimming shortened V by 8 bases and J by 6 bases, and 19 bases separated the two germline ends. The CDR3 is 15 amino acids. Looked up from germline, CDR1 is MNHNY and CDR2 is SVGAGI (reference sequence). CDR3 nucleotide sequence: TGTGCCAGCTCGTTCCTAAGCACAGCAGATGAAAAACTGTTTTTT. Protein sequence: CASSFLSTADEKLFF.

This chain connects TRBV4-1 to TRBJ2-2; 7 bases fit TRBD1. Germline V CDR1 and CDR2: MGHRA, YSYEKL. The CDR3 length is 16 residues. Trimming took 2 bases from V and 2 from J; bases not matched to a gene: 5. The CDR3: CASSQLGTDNTGELFF. CDR3 coding DNA: TGCGCCAGCAGCCAATTAGGGACAGATAACACCGGGGAGCTGTTTTTT.

This chain joins TRBV4-1 and TRBJ2-7; 7 bases align to TRBD2. CDR1 and CDR2 from the germline V gene are MGHRA and YSYEKL. V shed 0 bases, J shed 3 bases, and the junction held 8 bases outside the gene matches. This CDR3 contains 16 residues. CDR3 sequence reads: CASSQDEEAGLYEQYF. The CDR3 DNA follows: TGCGCCAGCAGCCAAGATGAGGAAGCGGGGCTCTACGAGCAGTACTTC.

The V and J genes are TRBV12-5 and TRBJ2-5, with 7 positions matching TRBD2. Germline loops: CDR1 LGHNT, CDR2 FRNRAP. Losses at the gene ends were 0 bases for V and 6 bases for J; bases not matched to a gene: 4. The CDR3 runs 14 residues. This chain's CDR3 is CASGLVGEGKTQYF. The DNA for the CDR3 is TGTGCTAGTGGTTTGGTAGGGGAGGGAAAGACCCAGTACTTC.